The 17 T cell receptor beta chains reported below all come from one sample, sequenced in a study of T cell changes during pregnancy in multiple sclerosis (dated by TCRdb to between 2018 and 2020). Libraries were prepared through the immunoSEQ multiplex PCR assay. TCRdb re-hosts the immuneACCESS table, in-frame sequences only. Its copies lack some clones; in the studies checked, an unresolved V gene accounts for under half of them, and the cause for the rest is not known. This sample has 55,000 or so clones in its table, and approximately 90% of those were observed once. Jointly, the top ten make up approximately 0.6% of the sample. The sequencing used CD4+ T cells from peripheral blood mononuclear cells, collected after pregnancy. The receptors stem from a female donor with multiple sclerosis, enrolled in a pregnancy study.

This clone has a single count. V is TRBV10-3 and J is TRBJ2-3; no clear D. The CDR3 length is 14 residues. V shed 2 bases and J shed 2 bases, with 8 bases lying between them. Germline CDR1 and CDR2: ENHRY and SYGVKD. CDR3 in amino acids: CAISENILTDTQYF. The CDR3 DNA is TGTGCCATCAGTGAGAATATACTCACAGATACGCAGTATTTT.

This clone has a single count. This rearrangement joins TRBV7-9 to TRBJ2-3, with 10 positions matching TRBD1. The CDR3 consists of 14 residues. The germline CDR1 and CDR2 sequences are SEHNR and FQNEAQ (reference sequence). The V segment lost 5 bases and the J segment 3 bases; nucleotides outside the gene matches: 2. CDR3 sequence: CASSRTGGTDTQYF. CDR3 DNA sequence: TGTGCCAGCAGCCGGACAGGGGGAACAGATACGCAGTATTTT.

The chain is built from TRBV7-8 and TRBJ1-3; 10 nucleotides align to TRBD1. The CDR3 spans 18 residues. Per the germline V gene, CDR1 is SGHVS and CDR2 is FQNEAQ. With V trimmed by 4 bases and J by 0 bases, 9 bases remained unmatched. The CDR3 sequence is CASSSFLTGGHSGNTIYF. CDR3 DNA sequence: TGTGCCAGCAGCTCTTTTCTGACAGGGGGCCACTCTGGAAACACCATATATTTT.

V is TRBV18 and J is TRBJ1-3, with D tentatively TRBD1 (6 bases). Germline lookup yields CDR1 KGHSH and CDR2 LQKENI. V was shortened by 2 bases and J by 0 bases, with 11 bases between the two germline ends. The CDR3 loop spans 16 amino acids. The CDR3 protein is CASSPSGAASGNTIYF. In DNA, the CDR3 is TGTGCCAGCTCACCATCAGGGGCGGCCTCTGGAAACACCATATATTTT.

The CDR3 nucleotides read TGTGCCAGCAGCGCCAGTTGGGGACAGCCCGAAATCCTCTCCAATAACTATGGCTACACCTTC. Protein product: CASSASWGQPEILSNNYGYTF. The gene calls are TRBV9 and TRBJ1-2; TRBD1 aligns across 7 bases. This CDR3 is built from 21 residues. Germline assignment: CDR1 SGDLS and CDR2 YYNGEE. The V gene end was trimmed by 3 bases and the J gene end by 1 base; junction bases not matched to a gene: 24.

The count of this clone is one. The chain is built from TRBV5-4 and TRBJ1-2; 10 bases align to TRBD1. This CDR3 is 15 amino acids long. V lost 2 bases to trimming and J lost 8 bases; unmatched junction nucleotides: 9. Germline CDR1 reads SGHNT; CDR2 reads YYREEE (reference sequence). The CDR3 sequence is CASSFQAGQGWGYTF. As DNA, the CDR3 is TGTGCCAGCAGCTTTCAAGCGGGACAGGGGTGGGGCTACACCTTC.

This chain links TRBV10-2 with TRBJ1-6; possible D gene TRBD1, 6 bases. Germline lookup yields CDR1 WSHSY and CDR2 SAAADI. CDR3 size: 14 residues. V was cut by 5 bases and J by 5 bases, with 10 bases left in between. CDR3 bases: TGCGCCAGCAGTCGGGGGGCAGATAATTCACCCCTCCACTTT. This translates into CASSRGADNSPLHF.

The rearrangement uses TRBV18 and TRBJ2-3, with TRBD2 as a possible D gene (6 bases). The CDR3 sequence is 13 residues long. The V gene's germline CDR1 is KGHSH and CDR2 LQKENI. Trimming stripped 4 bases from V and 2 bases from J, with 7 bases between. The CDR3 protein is CASSRGVTDTQYF. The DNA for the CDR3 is TGTGCCAGCTCACGGGGGGTCACAGATACGCAGTATTTT.

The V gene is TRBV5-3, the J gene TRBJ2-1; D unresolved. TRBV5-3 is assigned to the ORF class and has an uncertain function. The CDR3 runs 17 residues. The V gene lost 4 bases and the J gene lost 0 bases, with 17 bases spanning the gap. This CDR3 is CARSRRIDSHSYNEQFF. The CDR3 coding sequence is TGTGCCAGAAGCCGACGAATTGACTCCCACTCCTACAATGAGCAGTTCTTC.

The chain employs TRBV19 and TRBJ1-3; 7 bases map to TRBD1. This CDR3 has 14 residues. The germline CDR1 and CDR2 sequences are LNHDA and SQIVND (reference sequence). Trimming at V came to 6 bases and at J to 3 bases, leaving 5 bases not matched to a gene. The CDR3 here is CASRSAGGGNTIYF. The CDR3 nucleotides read TGTGCCAGTAGAAGTGCAGGGGGTGGAAACACCATATATTTT.

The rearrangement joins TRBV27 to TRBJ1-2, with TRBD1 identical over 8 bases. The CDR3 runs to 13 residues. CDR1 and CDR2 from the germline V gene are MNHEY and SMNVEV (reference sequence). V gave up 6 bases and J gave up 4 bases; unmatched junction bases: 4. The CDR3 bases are TGTGCCAGCAGGACGACAGGGGCCTATGGCTACACCTTC. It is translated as CASRTTGAYGYTF.

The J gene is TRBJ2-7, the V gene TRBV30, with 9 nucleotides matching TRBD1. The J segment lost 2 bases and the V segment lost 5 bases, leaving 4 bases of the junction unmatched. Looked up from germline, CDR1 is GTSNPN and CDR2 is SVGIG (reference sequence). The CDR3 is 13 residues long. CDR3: CAWGTGRAYEQYF. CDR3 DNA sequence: TGTGCCTGGGGGACAGGGAGGGCCTACGAGCAGTACTTC.

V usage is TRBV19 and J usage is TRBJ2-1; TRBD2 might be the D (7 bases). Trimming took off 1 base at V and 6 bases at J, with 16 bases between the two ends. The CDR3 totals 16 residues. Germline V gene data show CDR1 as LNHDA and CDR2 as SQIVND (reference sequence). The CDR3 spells CASSIAGGPMPNEQFF. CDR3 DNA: TGTGCCAGTAGTATAGCGGGGGGCCCAATGCCCAATGAGCAGTTCTTC.

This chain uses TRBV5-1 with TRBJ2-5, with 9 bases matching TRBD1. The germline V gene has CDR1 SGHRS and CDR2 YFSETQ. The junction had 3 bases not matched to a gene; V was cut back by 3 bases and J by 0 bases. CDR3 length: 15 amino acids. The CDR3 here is CASSSRQGDQETQYF. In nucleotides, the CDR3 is TGCGCCAGCAGCTCCCGACAGGGGGACCAAGAGACCCAGTACTTC.

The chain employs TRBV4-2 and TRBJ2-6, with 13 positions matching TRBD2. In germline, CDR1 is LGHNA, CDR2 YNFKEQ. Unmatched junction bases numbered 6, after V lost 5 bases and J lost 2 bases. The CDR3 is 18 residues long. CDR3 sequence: CASSSQLAGGPGANVLTF. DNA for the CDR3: TGTGCCAGCAGCTCCCAACTAGCGGGGGGGCCTGGGGCCAACGTCCTGACTTTC.

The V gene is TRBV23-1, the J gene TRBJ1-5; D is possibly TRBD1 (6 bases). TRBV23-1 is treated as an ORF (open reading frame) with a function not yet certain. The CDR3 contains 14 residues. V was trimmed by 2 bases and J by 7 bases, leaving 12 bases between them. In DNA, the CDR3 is TGCGCCAGCAGTCAAAGGGACACGGGGCAGCCCCAGCATTTT. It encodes CASSQRDTGQPQHF.

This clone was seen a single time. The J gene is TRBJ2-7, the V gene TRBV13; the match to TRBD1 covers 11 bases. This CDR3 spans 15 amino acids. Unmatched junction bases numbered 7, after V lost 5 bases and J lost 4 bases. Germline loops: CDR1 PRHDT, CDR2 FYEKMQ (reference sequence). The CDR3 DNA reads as TGTGCCAGCAGCCCCTCCGGGACAGGGGGTTACGAGCAGTACTTC. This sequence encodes CASSPSGTGGYEQYF.